Listed below are T cell receptor beta chains from one sample, sequenced in a study of cytomegalovirus exposure and HLA in healthy donors. The repertoire was sequenced with immunoSEQ multiplex PCR; TCRdb's copy has only in-frame clones and lacks some. Of around 150,000 clones listed, roughly 80% are singletons. The sequenced material came from PBMCs. These receptors were taken from a woman in her forties in good health and CMV-seropositive. Both conserved end residues are part of each CDR3. The order of the fields is CDR3 DNA, CDR3 protein, V gene, D gene, J gene, clone size, CDR3 length. D genes are given only for firm matches. A row's size may be missing; if present it is once, few, many or a size class.

CDR3nt: TGTGCCAGCAGTGGGGTAGCGACAGATACGCAGTATTTT
CDR3aa: CASSGVATDTQYF
v_gene: TRBV2
d_gene: -
j_gene: TRBJ2-3
abundance: -
len: 13

CDR3nt: TGTGCCAGCAGAAAGCAAGGGGGTTCGAGAGAGACCCAGTACTTC
CDR3aa: CASRKQGGSRETQYF
v_gene: TRBV11-2
d_gene: -
j_gene: TRBJ2-5
abundance: -
len: 15

CDR3nt: TGTGCCAGCCACCTTACAGGGGAAAGGCACGAGCAGTACTTC
CDR3aa: CASHLTGERHEQYF
v_gene: TRBV28
d_gene: TRBD1
j_gene: TRBJ2-7
abundance: -
len: 14

CDR3nt: TGTGCCAGCGCCCCTAGCGCCACAAACACAGATACGCAGTATTTT
CDR3aa: CASAPSATNTDTQYF
v_gene: TRBV2
d_gene: -
j_gene: TRBJ2-3
abundance: -
len: 15

CDR3nt: TGTGCCAGCAGCTTTAGCCCAAACCATACTCAGGGGTTTAACCAGCCCCAGCATTTT
CDR3aa: CASSFSPNHTQGFNQPQHF
v_gene: TRBV7-6
d_gene: -
j_gene: TRBJ1-5
abundance: -
len: 19

CDR3nt: TGTGCCATCTACCGGGACAGGGGGAGAGATACGCAGTATTTT
CDR3aa: CAIYRDRGRDTQYF
v_gene: TRBV21-1
d_gene: -
j_gene: TRBJ2-3
abundance: -
len: 14

CDR3nt: TGTGCCAGCAGCTTCCCCGTCCATGGCTACACCTTC
CDR3aa: CASSFPVHGYTF
v_gene: TRBV7-9
d_gene: -
j_gene: TRBJ1-2
abundance: -
len: 12

CDR3nt: TGTGCCAGCAGCGTAACCCAGGACCGACCCGGGAGCACTGAAGCTTTCTTT
CDR3aa: CASSVTQDRPGSTEAFF
v_gene: TRBV9
d_gene: -
j_gene: TRBJ1-1
abundance: -
len: 17

CDR3nt: TGTGCCACCAGCAGGGACAGGCCAAGCTCCTACGAGCAGTACTTC
CDR3aa: CATSRDRPSSYEQYF
v_gene: TRBV15
d_gene: TRBD1
j_gene: TRBJ2-7
abundance: -
len: 15

CDR3nt: TGTGCCAGCAGTTTAATGACAGGGAACAATCAGCCCCAGCATTTT
CDR3aa: CASSLMTGNNQPQHF
v_gene: TRBV28
d_gene: TRBD1
j_gene: TRBJ1-5
abundance: -
len: 15

CDR3nt: TGTGCCAGCAGTCCCTCCCTTAGCGGGAGACTTGTCGAGCAGTACTTC
CDR3aa: CASSPSLSGRLVEQYF
v_gene: TRBV27
d_gene: TRBD2
j_gene: TRBJ2-7
abundance: -
len: 16

CDR3nt: TGTGCCAGCAGTTCCCCCGGGACAGGGGGCGCAGGCTGGGATGGCTACACCTTC
CDR3aa: CASSSPGTGGAGWDGYTF
v_gene: TRBV28
d_gene: TRBD1
j_gene: TRBJ1-2
abundance: -
len: 18

CDR3nt: TGTGCCAGCTCACCATTTCAGGGTTTCCAAGAGACCCAGTACTTC
CDR3aa: CASSPFQGFQETQYF
v_gene: TRBV18
d_gene: -
j_gene: TRBJ2-5
abundance: -
len: 15

CDR3nt: TGTGCCAGCAGCTTGCGTCAGGGGAAAAATGAGCAGTTCTTC
CDR3aa: CASSLRQGKNEQFF
v_gene: TRBV7-3
d_gene: -
j_gene: TRBJ2-1
abundance: few
len: 14

CDR3nt: TGCGCCAGCAGCTTGGATCTGGGGGGGAGAGGTGGCTACACCTTC
CDR3aa: CASSLDLGGRGGYTF
v_gene: TRBV5-1
d_gene: -
j_gene: TRBJ1-2
abundance: -
len: 15

CDR3nt: TGTGCCAGCAGCCCGGACGGTCCTAGCCTCGGCGAGCAGTACTTC
CDR3aa: CASSPDGPSLGEQYF
v_gene: TRBV2
d_gene: -
j_gene: TRBJ2-7
abundance: once
len: 15

CDR3nt: TGTGCCAGTAGCCCACCCGGGGGGCAGGATGAAAAACTGTTTTTT
CDR3aa: CASSPPGGQDEKLFF
v_gene: TRBV19
d_gene: -
j_gene: TRBJ1-4
abundance: -
len: 15

CDR3nt: TGCAGCGTGGCCCCCATGGGGGGGGGAAACACCATATATTTT
CDR3aa: CSVAPMGGGNTIYF
v_gene: TRBV29-1
d_gene: -
j_gene: TRBJ1-3
abundance: -
len: 14